Listed below are T cell receptor beta chains from one sample, sequenced in a study of blood T cell repertoires in COVID-19. TCRdb's table, derived via immunoSEQ multiplex PCR, lists solely in-frame clones and lacks some. The repertoire holds fewer than 250,000 clones, with roughly 90% as singletons. Sequencing used PBMCs or T cells enriched from blood (not recorded which). Source of these receptors: a woman in her twenties or thirties with acute COVID-19. Each CDR3 is given with its conserved first and last residue. Fields, in order: V gene, D gene, J gene, clone size, CDR3 protein, CDR3 DNA. D genes are given only for firm matches. Clone size, where shown, is once, few, many, or a class for clones that have expanded.

v_call: TRBV5-1
d_call: TRBD1
j_call: TRBJ1-2
clone_size: once
cdr3_aa: CASSLAFTGQYGYTF
cdr3_nt: TGCGCCAGCAGCTTGGCCTTTACGGGACAGTATGGCTACACCTTC

v_call: TRBV27
d_call: -
j_call: TRBJ2-2
clone_size: -
cdr3_aa: CASSLSRGADTGELFF
cdr3_nt: TGTGCCAGCAGTTTATCTCGCGGGGCCGACACCGGGGAGCTGTTTTTT

v_call: TRBV7-8
d_call: -
j_call: TRBJ1-1
clone_size: once
cdr3_aa: CASSLEVETEAFF
cdr3_nt: TGTGCCAGCAGCTTAGAGGTGGAGACTGAAGCTTTCTTT

v_call: TRBV3-1/TRBV3-2
d_call: -
j_call: TRBJ1-4
clone_size: -
cdr3_aa: CASSRSGTTRTNEKLFF
cdr3_nt: TGTGCCAGCAGCCGCTCCGGGACAACAAGAACTAATGAAAAACTGTTTTTT

v_call: TRBV4-1
d_call: TRBD1
j_call: TRBJ1-4
clone_size: once
cdr3_aa: CASRSTGGTNEKLFF
cdr3_nt: TGCGCCAGCAGGTCCACAGGGGGCACTAATGAAAAACTGTTTTTT

v_call: TRBV18
d_call: TRBD1
j_call: TRBJ1-5
clone_size: -
cdr3_aa: CASSVGTDQPQHF
cdr3_nt: TGTGCCAGCTCAGTAGGGACAGATCAGCCCCAGCATTTT

v_call: TRBV19
d_call: -
j_call: TRBJ1-4
clone_size: -
cdr3_aa: CASTQYNEKLFF
cdr3_nt: TGTGCCAGTACCCAGTATAATGAAAAACTGTTTTTT

v_call: TRBV27
d_call: TRBD1
j_call: TRBJ1-4
clone_size: -
cdr3_aa: CASSLRGTGHEKLFF
cdr3_nt: TGTGCCAGCAGTTTAAGGGGGACAGGGCATGAAAAACTGTTTTTT

v_call: TRBV27
d_call: -
j_call: TRBJ1-1
clone_size: -
cdr3_aa: CASSLSPAYRAFF
cdr3_nt: TGTGCCAGCAGTTTATCCCCCGCCTACCGAGCTTTCTTT

v_call: TRBV6-5
d_call: -
j_call: TRBJ1-2
clone_size: -
cdr3_aa: CASSNGFGYTF
cdr3_nt: TGTGCCAGCAGTAACGGTTTTGGCTACACCTTC

v_call: TRBV3-1/TRBV3-2
d_call: TRBD1
j_call: TRBJ2-1
clone_size: -
cdr3_aa: CASSQDWTGTYNEQFF
cdr3_nt: TGTGCCAGCAGCCAAGACTGGACAGGAACGTACAATGAGCAGTTCTTC

v_call: TRBV2
d_call: -
j_call: TRBJ2-7
clone_size: few
cdr3_aa: CASSTQGREQYF
cdr3_nt: TGTGCCAGCAGCACACAGGGTCGGGAGCAGTACTTC

v_call: TRBV3-1/TRBV3-2
d_call: TRBD1
j_call: TRBJ1-1
clone_size: -
cdr3_aa: CASSQVGGGLNTEAFF
cdr3_nt: TGTGCCAGCAGCCAAGTTGGAGGGGGCTTGAACACTGAAGCTTTCTTT

v_call: TRBV19
d_call: -
j_call: TRBJ1-1
clone_size: -
cdr3_aa: CASSPPDSYTEAFF
cdr3_nt: TGTGCCAGTAGTCCCCCGGACAGCTACACTGAAGCTTTCTTT

v_call: TRBV6-5
d_call: -
j_call: TRBJ2-2
clone_size: -
cdr3_aa: CATLRRGGLTGELFF
cdr3_nt: TGTGCCACTCTTAGGAGGGGGGGGCTTACCGGGGAGCTGTTTTTT

v_call: TRBV5-6
d_call: TRBD2
j_call: TRBJ2-3
clone_size: -
cdr3_aa: CASSLGGATDTQYF
cdr3_nt: TGTGCCAGCAGCCTCGGGGGGGCGACAGATACGCAGTATTTT

v_call: TRBV5-1
d_call: TRBD2
j_call: TRBJ2-1
clone_size: -
cdr3_aa: CASKGLAGDNEQFF
cdr3_nt: TGCGCCAGCAAGGGACTAGCGGGGGACAATGAGCAGTTCTTC

v_call: TRBV5-1
d_call: -
j_call: TRBJ2-5
clone_size: -
cdr3_aa: CASSLEAGEETQYF
cdr3_nt: TGCGCCAGCAGCTTGGAAGCAGGGGAAGAGACCCAGTACTTC

v_call: TRBV6-5
d_call: -
j_call: TRBJ1-3
clone_size: -
cdr3_aa: CASSYSEVGNTIYF
cdr3_nt: TGTGCCAGCAGTTACTCAGAGGTTGGAAACACCATATATTTT

v_call: TRBV5-1
d_call: -
j_call: TRBJ2-3
clone_size: -
cdr3_aa: CASSIGGDPTDTQYF
cdr3_nt: TGCGCCAGCAGCATAGGCGGGGACCCCACAGATACGCAGTATTTT

v_call: TRBV6-2/TRBV6-3
d_call: -
j_call: TRBJ1-1
clone_size: -
cdr3_aa: CASSLIMNTEAFF
cdr3_nt: TGTGCCAGCAGTCTAATCATGAACACTGAAGCTTTCTTT

v_call: TRBV5-1
d_call: TRBD1
j_call: TRBJ2-1
clone_size: -
cdr3_aa: CASSLTGKNNEQFF
cdr3_nt: TGCGCCAGCAGCCTGACAGGGAAAAACAATGAGCAGTTCTTC

v_call: TRBV5-1
d_call: -
j_call: TRBJ1-1
clone_size: -
cdr3_aa: CASSLLPGETKAFF
cdr3_nt: TGCGCCAGCAGCTTATTACCAGGGGAAACTAAAGCTTTCTTT